This T cell receptor beta chain originates from a study of OX40 agonist ivuxolimab in advanced cancers. Deletions cut 4 bases from V and 3 bases from J, with 10 bases between. The CDR3 loop spans 13 amino acids. CDR1 and CDR2 from the germline V gene are SGDLS and YYNGEE. Concerning this clone itself: Distinct nucleotide sequences in the sample also encode this CDR3.

This table comes from immunoSEQ multiplex PCR, and its TCRdb copy is limited to in-frame clones, with some not included. The repertoire holds just over 35,000 clones, with 76% as singletons. The TCR was taken from an adult with an advanced solid tumor such as melanoma, head and neck, liver or kidney cancer. The rearrangement joins TRBV9 to TRBJ1-2; D is possibly TRBD1 (5 bases). Sequencing used CD4+ or CD8+ T cells sorted from blood, obtained in a trial of the OX40 agonist ivuxolimab. The CDR3 loop reads CASSLGTDYGYTF. The CDR3 nucleotides are TGTGCCAGCAGCCTCGGGACTGACTATGGCTACACCTTC.